The 31 T cell receptor beta chains given below trace back to one sample, sequenced in a study of blood T cell repertoires in COVID-19. Repertoires were generated with immunoSEQ multiplex PCR, while TCRdb's copy carries only in-frame clones and drops some. The repertoire holds 300,000 to 350,000 clones, about nine tenths seen once, with around 1.6% in the top ten. The material sequenced was peripheral blood. Receptors were obtained from a woman in her twenties or thirties with COVID-19, enrolled during active disease.

The table lists this clone with a few counts. The V call is TRBV10-2, the J call TRBJ1-1, with 7 bases aligning to TRBD1. With V trimmed by 0 bases and J by 4 bases, 5 bases remained unmatched. Germline loops: CDR1 WSHSY, CDR2 SAAADI. The CDR3 has 15 amino acids. In DNA, the CDR3 is TGCGCCAGCAGTGAGTCGGACAGGTCGGGCACTGAAGCTTTCTTT. Its protein is CASSESDRSGTEAFF.

The chain joins TRBV6-1 to TRBJ2-3; 8 nucleotides align to TRBD1. This CDR3 is built from 15 residues. Trimming at V came to 3 bases and at J to 4 bases, leaving 6 bases not matched to a gene. The germline V gene encodes CDR1 MNHNS and CDR2 SASEGT. The CDR3 nucleotides read TGTGCCAGCAGTGAGGACAGGGATTGGGCAGATACGCAGTATTTT. Its translation is CASSEDRDWADTQYF.

The rearrangement joins TRBV10-1 to TRBJ1-2; D not certain. This CDR3 has 11 amino acids. Trimming pared 9 bases from V and 8 bases from J, leaving 13 bases between. Germline V gene sequence: CDR1 WNHNN, CDR2 SYGVQD (reference sequence). In nucleotides, the CDR3 is TGCGCCAGTGGAGACGCTGAAGGCTACACCTTC. It is translated as CASGDAEGYTF.

The V gene is TRBV11-2, the J gene TRBJ1-6; weak D call: TRBD1 (5 bases). Germline loops: CDR1 SGHAT, CDR2 FQNNGV. This CDR3 contains 14 residues. V lost 3 bases and J lost 7, with 10 bases in between. The CDR3, as DNA: TGTGCCAGCAGCTTCAACAGGAAGAATTCACCCCTCCACTTT. Translation: CASSFNRKNSPLHF.

A remark on this clone: Other DNA sequences in the sample encode the same CDR3. This rearrangement joins TRBV18 to TRBJ2-5; D is possibly TRBD1 (5 bases). The CDR3 covers 13 residues. Germline V gene sequence: CDR1 KGHSH, CDR2 LQKENI. Trimming pared 3 bases from V and 5 bases from J, leaving 10 bases between. Here the CDR3 reads CASSPGQGETQYF. CDR3 in DNA: TGTGCCAGCTCACCTGGTCAGGGCGAGACCCAGTACTTC.

The chain uses TRBV29-1 and TRBJ2-5, with D possibly being TRBD2 (5 bases). The CDR3 consists of 11 residues. Trimming stripped 7 bases from V and 9 bases from J, with 15 bases between. Per germline, CDR1 SQVTM and CDR2 ANQGSEA. The CDR3 DNA reads TGCAGCGCCCCGGGCCGGACTTCCCAGTACTTC. This translates into CSAPGRTSQYF.

The chain employs TRBV15 and TRBJ1-6, with D possibly being TRBD1 (5 bases). V lost 2 bases and J lost 9, with 8 bases in between. The CDR3 loop spans 13 amino acids. CDR1 is LNHNV and CDR2 is YYDKDF in the germline V gene (reference sequence). The CDR3 nucleotides read TGTGCCACCAGCAGACAGGGAAGTTCACCCCTCCACTTT. Its translation: CATSRQGSSPLHF.

The V gene is TRBV4-1, the J gene TRBJ1-2; the match to TRBD1 covers 7 bases. The CDR3 has 14 amino acids. CDR1 is MGHRA, CDR2 YSYEKL, per germline. Trimming cost V 3 bases and J 4 bases; bases outside gene matches: 5. The chain's CDR3 is CASSHQGVGYGYTF. As DNA, the CDR3 is TGCGCCAGCAGCCACCAGGGGGTTGGCTATGGCTACACCTTC.

The gene calls are TRBV29-1 and TRBJ1-1; 9 bases match TRBD1. Per the germline V gene, CDR1 is SQVTM and CDR2 is ANQGSEA. With V trimmed by 7 bases and J by 4 bases, 7 bases remained unmatched. The CDR3 is 13 residues long. CDR3 nucleotides: TGCAGCGCCCCCGGGGACAGGGTCACTGAAGCTTTCTTT. It is translated as CSAPGDRVTEAFF.

This chain uses TRBV28 with TRBJ1-2, with 12 bases identical to TRBD1. This CDR3 has 12 amino acids. The V gene's germline CDR1 is MDHEN and CDR2 SYDVKM. After removal of 8 bases from V and 8 bases from J, the junction contained 3 bases not matched to a gene. The CDR3 loop reads CASRGTGGGYTF. CDR3 sequence (DNA): TGTGCCAGCCGCGGGACAGGGGGCGGCTACACCTTC.

In DNA form, the CDR3 reads TGTGCCAGCAGGATGGTGGCAGAGGCAGCCTATGGCTACACCTTC. It encodes CASRMVAEAAYGYTF. The rearrangement links TRBV6-5 to TRBJ1-2; no firm D call. The germline V gene encodes CDR1 MNHEY and CDR2 SVGAGI. V lost 6 bases, J lost 4 bases, and 18 bases lay in between. The length of the CDR3 is 15 residues.

The sample holds a few counts of this clone. V usage is TRBV28 and J usage is TRBJ1-1, with D possibly being TRBD1 (6 bases). This CDR3 comprises 15 residues. V was pared by 5 bases and J by 1 base, with 14 bases between. Germline V gene sequence: CDR1 MDHEN, CDR2 SYDVKM. This chain's CDR3 is CASSLTGRGNTEAFF. Written as DNA, the CDR3 is TGTGCCAGCAGTCTCACAGGGAGGGGGAACACTGAAGCTTTCTTT.

The chain carries TRBV12-5 and TRBJ1-5; D might be TRBD1 (5 bases). V lost 5 bases and J lost 3, with 8 bases in between. The CDR3 has 13 amino acids. CDR1 and CDR2 (germline): LGHNT, FRNRAP. CDR3: CASGTGPNQPQHF. CDR3 in DNA: TGTGCTAGTGGTACAGGTCCCAATCAGCCCCAGCATTTT.

This clone was recorded only once. The rearrangement links TRBV19 to TRBJ1-5; 7 positions match TRBD1. In germline, CDR1 is LNHDA, CDR2 SQIVND (reference sequence). Trimming at V came to 7 bases and at J to 4 bases, leaving 13 bases not matched to a gene. This CDR3 is 16 amino acids long. Written as DNA, the CDR3 is TGTGCCAGTAATCCCGGGACAGCAGGAAGGAATCAGCCCCAGCATTTT. Residues: CASNPGTAGRNQPQHF.

The V gene is TRBV3-1 (or the pseudogene TRBV3-2), the J gene TRBJ2-3, with 7 nucleotides matching TRBD1. Germline V CDR1 and CDR2: LGHDT, YNNKEL (reference sequence). The CDR3 consists of 14 residues. Trimming cost V 4 bases and J 0 bases; bases outside gene matches: 1. The CDR3 DNA sequence: TGTGCCAGCAGCCGACAGGGTAGCACAGATACGCAGTATTTT. This codes for CASSRQGSTDTQYF.

This clone was observed a few times. V and J are TRBV27 and TRBJ1-6, with D possibly TRBD1 on 5 matching bases. CDR1 and CDR2 (germline): MNHEY, SMNVEV (reference sequence). Trimming removed 6 bases from V and 4 bases from J, with 7 bases in between. The CDR3 runs 13 residues. The CDR3 region is CASSQGYNSPLHF. CDR3 DNA sequence: TGTGCCAGCAGCCAGGGTTATAATTCACCCCTCCACTTT.

The chain is built from TRBV11-2 and TRBJ2-7, with TRBD2 as a possible D gene (5 bases). Trimming took 2 bases from V and 3 from J, leaving 14 bases between them. CDR1 and CDR2 (germline): SGHAT, FQNNGV. This CDR3 comprises 15 residues. The CDR3 region has the DNA TGTGCCAGCAGCTTATTTCCGGGGAAAAACTACGAGCAGTACGTC. It translates to CASSLFPGKNYEQYV.

The chain couples TRBV7-6 to TRBJ1-1; D possibly corresponds to TRBD1 (6 bases). Deletions cut 0 bases from V and 1 base from J, with 9 bases between. CDR1 SGHVS and CDR2 FNYEAQ come from the germline V gene. The length of the CDR3 is 15 residues. CDR3 sequence reads: CASSLAWGQNTEAFF. CDR3 DNA: TGTGCCAGCAGCTTAGCGTGGGGACAGAACACTGAAGCTTTCTTT.

This clone appeared once. The chain has TRBV7-8 and TRBJ2-2, with D perhaps TRBD2 (5 bases). The CDR3 loop spans 17 amino acids. Germline V gene lookup returns CDR1 SGHVS and CDR2 FQNEAQ. The V end lost 5 bases, the J end lost 4 bases, and 20 bases lay between the germline ends. CDR3 protein: CASSRTRRGLGTGELFF. In DNA form, the CDR3 reads TGTGCCAGCAGCCGTACCCGTCGAGGGCTGGGCACCGGGGAGCTGTTTTTT.

The chain couples TRBV9 to TRBJ2-2, with D perhaps TRBD2 (6 bases). Germline V gene sequence: CDR1 SGDLS, CDR2 YYNGEE. The V end was cut by 4 bases, the J end by 1 base, with 17 bases between. This CDR3 is 17 amino acids long. The CDR3 spells CASSFKGTALNTGELFF. The DNA of the CDR3 is TGTGCCAGCAGCTTCAAGGGGACTGCACTGAACACCGGGGAGCTGTTTTTT.

The chain is built from TRBV4-2 and TRBJ1-5; unclear D gene. Trimming cost V 3 bases and J 8 bases, with 11 bases left between them. Germline assignment: CDR1 LGHNA and CDR2 YNFKEQ. The CDR3 totals 13 residues. CDR3 coding DNA: TGTGCCAGCAGCCAGGCTGGTGGTGAGCCCCAGCATTTT. It encodes CASSQAGGEPQHF.

CDR3 protein: CASRTGNGELFF. The DNA for the CDR3 is TGTGCCAGCAGAACAGGGAACGGGGAGCTGTTTTTT. J is TRBJ2-2 and V is TRBV6-5; TRBD1 is a possible D gene (6 bases). CDR3 length: 12 residues. Trimming left V 6 bases short and J 7 bases short, with 9 bases between. The germline V gene encodes CDR1 MNHEY and CDR2 SVGAGI.

As DNA, the CDR3 is TGTGCCAGCAGCTTGGGGTTGACAGGTGGGAGCAATCAGCCCCAGCATTTT. Protein sequence: CASSLGLTGGSNQPQHF. V is TRBV5-5 and J is TRBJ1-5, with TRBD1 as a possible D gene (6 bases). The V gene lost 0 bases and the J gene lost 1 base, with 14 bases spanning the gap. CDR1 and CDR2 from the germline V gene are SGHKS and YYEKEE (reference sequence). CDR3 size: 17 residues.

The chain couples TRBV10-2 to TRBJ2-7; TRBD2 agrees at 9 bases. The V gene's germline CDR1 is WSHSY and CDR2 SAAADI. This CDR3 has 16 residues. The J segment lost 1 base and the V segment lost 3 bases, leaving 7 bases of the junction unmatched. The CDR3 nucleotides are TGCGCCAGCAGTGATCGACAGCGGGGGGCTTCCTACGAGCAGTACGTC. This sequence encodes CASSDRQRGASYEQYV.

The chain is built from TRBV28 and TRBJ1-3, with a possible D match to TRBD1 (5 bases). Trimming pared 3 bases from V and 0 bases from J, leaving 6 bases between. The CDR3 has 14 amino acids. The germline CDR1 and CDR2 sequences are MDHEN and SYDVKM. CDR3 sequence (DNA): TGTGCCAGCAGTTTGACAGTCTCTGGAAACACCATATATTTT. Amino acid sequence: CASSLTVSGNTIYF. Full variable domain (rest looked up from reference TRBV28 and TRBJ1-3): DVKVTQSSRYLVKRTGEKVFLECVQDMDHENMFWYRQDPGLGLRLIYFSYDVKMKEKGDIPEGYSVSREKKERFSLILESASTNQTSMYLCASSLTVSGNTIYFGEGSWLTVV.

This clone has just a few counts. The chain joins TRBV6-5 to TRBJ1-2, with D possibly matching TRBD1 (5 bases). CDR3 size: 14 residues. Trimming removed 4 bases from V and 2 bases from J, with 11 bases in between. CDR1 and CDR2 (germline): MNHEY, SVGAGI. The CDR3 region has the DNA TGTGCCAGCAGTTCGGGGGGTCGCAACTATGGCTACACCTTC. This encodes CASSSGGRNYGYTF.

The rearrangement uses TRBV18 and TRBJ1-2, with D tentatively TRBD1 (5 bases). Trimming left V 0 bases short and J 7 bases short, with 12 bases between. The CDR3 extends over 14 amino acids. Germline V gives CDR1 KGHSH, CDR2 LQKENI. CDR3 bases: TGTGCCAGCTCACCACCGGACAAAACTGGTGGCTACACCTTC. Its protein is CASSPPDKTGGYTF.

The chain uses TRBV24-1 and TRBJ2-3; 12 nucleotides line up with TRBD2. With 3 bases clipped from V and 4 bases from J, the junction kept 4 bases outside the gene matches. Germline CDR1 KGHDR, CDR2 SFDVKD. The CDR3 loop spans 16 amino acids. Here the CDR3 reads CATSDQTSGGSDTQYF. Here the CDR3 DNA reads TGTGCCACCAGTGATCAGACTAGCGGGGGTTCAGATACGCAGTATTTT.

This chain connects TRBV3-1 (or the pseudogene TRBV3-2) to TRBJ1-1, with D perhaps TRBD1 (5 bases). Germline values: CDR1 LGHDT, CDR2 YNNKEL (reference sequence). V shed 4 bases and J shed 4 bases, with 22 bases lying between them. The CDR3 contains 17 residues. The CDR3 here is CASSRRAPGIGGTEAFF. Written as DNA, the CDR3 is TGTGCCAGCAGCCGCCGGGCACCCGGAATCGGGGGCACTGAAGCTTTCTTT.

This clone was found a few times. The chain couples TRBV4-1 to TRBJ1-1; 8 bases align to TRBD1. Unmatched junction bases numbered 6, after V lost 2 bases and J lost 1 base. Per the germline V gene, CDR1 is MGHRA and CDR2 is YSYEKL. There are 16 residues in the CDR3. The CDR3: CASSQRDRTGNTEAFF. The CDR3 DNA sequence: TGCGCCAGCAGCCAAAGGGACAGGACTGGGAACACTGAAGCTTTCTTT.

This chain joins TRBV3-1 (or the pseudogene TRBV3-2) and TRBJ2-2, with 11 bases identical to TRBD2. V dropped 4 bases and J dropped 7; count of bases not matched to a gene: 14. This CDR3 is built from 18 residues. Per germline, CDR1 LGHDT and CDR2 YNNKEL (reference sequence). Here the CDR3 reads CASSPRVGTSGPSGELFF. The CDR3 coding sequence is TGTGCCAGCAGCCCGCGGGTCGGGACTAGCGGCCCGAGCGGGGAGCTGTTTTTT.